This TCR beta chain comes out of a study of T-cell memory formation after mild COVID-19. Deletions cut 0 bases from V and 4 bases from J, with 15 bases between. Germline V gene lookup returns CDR1 LNHNV and CDR2 YYDKDF (reference sequence). The CDR3 is 16 residues long. Study findings and constraints: Still unconfirmed is whether the second-wave clones peaking on day 37 recognized SARS-CoV-2. Clones shrinking from day 15 to 85 showed even CD4/CD8 mixes; later expanders tilted CD4+.

TCRdb re-derived calls from the 5' RACE reads in MiXCR, one entry per CDR3 protein. The data show a few hundred thousand distinct CDR3 sequences, approximately 22% seen once. With respect to this clonotype: Its specificity is unknown.

This sequence originates from a man between 18 and 29 years old who had mild COVID-19 (a few samples of this study predate the infection). Cell type and time point are not known. Sequencing used PBMCs or a T cell subset sorted from them (not recorded which). The chain has TRBV15 and TRBJ1-2; D is possibly TRBD1 (5 bases). The CDR3 is CATSRDRGKAGYGYTF. For the CDR3, the DNA is TGTGCCACCAGCAGAGATCGGGGCAAGGCAGGCTATGGCTACACCTTC.